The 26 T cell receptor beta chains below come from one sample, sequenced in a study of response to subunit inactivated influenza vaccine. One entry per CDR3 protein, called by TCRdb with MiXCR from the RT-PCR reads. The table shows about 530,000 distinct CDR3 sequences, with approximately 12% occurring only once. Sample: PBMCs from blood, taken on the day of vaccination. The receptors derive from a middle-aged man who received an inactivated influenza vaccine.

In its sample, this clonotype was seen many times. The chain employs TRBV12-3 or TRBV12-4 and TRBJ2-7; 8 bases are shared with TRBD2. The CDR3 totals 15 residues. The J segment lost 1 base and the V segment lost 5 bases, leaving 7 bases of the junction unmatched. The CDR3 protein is CASSPQGLGSYEQYF. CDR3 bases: TGTGCCAGCAGTCCCCAGGGACTAGGTTCCTACGAGCAGTACTTC.

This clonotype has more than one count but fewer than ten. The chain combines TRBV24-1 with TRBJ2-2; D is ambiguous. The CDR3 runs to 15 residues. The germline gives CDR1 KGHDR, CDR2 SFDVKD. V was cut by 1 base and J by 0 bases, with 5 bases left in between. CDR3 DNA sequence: TGTGCCACCAGTGATTTTGGCCCGAACACCGGGGAGCTGTTTTTT. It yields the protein CATSDFGPNTGELFF.

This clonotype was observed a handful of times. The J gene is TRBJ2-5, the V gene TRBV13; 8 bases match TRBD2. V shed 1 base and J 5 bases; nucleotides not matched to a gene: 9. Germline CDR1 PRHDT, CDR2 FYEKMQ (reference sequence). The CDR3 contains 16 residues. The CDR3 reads CASSLAGTRNEETQYF. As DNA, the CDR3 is TGTGCCAGCAGCTTAGCTGGGACTAGAAACGAGGAGACCCAGTACTTC.

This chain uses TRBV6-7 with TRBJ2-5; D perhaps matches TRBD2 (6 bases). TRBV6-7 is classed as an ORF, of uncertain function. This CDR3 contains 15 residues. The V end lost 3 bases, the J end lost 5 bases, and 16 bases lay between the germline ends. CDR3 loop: CASSYQPGGSETQYF. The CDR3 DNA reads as TGTGCCAGCAGTTATCAACCCGGGGGATCCGAGACCCAGTACTTC.

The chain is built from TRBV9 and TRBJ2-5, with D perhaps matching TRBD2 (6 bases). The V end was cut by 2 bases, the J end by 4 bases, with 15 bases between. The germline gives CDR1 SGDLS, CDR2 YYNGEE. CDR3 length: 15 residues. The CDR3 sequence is CASSVAAGTAETQYF. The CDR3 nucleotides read TGTGCCAGCAGCGTCGCTGCGGGGACGGCAGAGACCCAGTACTTC. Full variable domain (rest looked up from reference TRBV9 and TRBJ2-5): DSGVTQTPKHLITATGQRVTLRCSPRSGDLSVYWYQQSLDQGLQFLIQYYNGEERAKGNILERFSAQQFPDLHSELNLSSLELGDSALYFCASSVAAGTAETQYFGPGTRLLVL.

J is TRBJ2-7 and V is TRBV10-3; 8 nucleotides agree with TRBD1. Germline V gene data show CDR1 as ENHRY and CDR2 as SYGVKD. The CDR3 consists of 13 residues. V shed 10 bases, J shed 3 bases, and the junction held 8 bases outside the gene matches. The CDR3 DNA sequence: TGTGCCACTAACCGGGACAGGTTCTACGAGCAGTACTTC. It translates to CATNRDRFYEQYF.

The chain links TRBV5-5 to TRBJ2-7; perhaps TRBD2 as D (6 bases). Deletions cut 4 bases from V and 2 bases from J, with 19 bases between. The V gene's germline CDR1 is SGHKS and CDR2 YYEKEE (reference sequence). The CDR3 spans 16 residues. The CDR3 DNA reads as TGTGCCAGCAGCAGGCTGGGGGGTGACGGAGCCTACGAGCAGTACTTC. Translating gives CASSRLGGDGAYEQYF.

In DNA, the CDR3 is TGTGCCAGCAGTCGCTCGGGACAGGGGAACAATTCACCCCTCCACTTT. It specifies CASSRSGQGNNSPLHF. The V and J genes are TRBV6-2 or TRBV6-3 and TRBJ1-6; TRBD1 agrees at 10 bases. Unmatched junction bases numbered 8, after V lost 5 bases and J lost 7 bases. The CDR3 length is 16 residues. The V gene's germline CDR1 is MNHEY and CDR2 SVGEGT.

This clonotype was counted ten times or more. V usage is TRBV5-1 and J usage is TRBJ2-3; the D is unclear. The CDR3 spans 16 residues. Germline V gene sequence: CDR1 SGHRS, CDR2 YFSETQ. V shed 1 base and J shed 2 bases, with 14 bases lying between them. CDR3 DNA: TGCGCCAGCAGCTTGTCCGGGTCATGGAACACAGATACGCAGTATTTT. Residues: CASSLSGSWNTDTQYF.

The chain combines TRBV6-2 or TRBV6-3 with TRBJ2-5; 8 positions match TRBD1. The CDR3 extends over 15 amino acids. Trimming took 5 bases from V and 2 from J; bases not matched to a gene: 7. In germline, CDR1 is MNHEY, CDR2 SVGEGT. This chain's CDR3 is CASSTRTGSQETQYF. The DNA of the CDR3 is TGTGCCAGCAGTACTCGGACAGGGAGTCAAGAGACCCAGTACTTC.

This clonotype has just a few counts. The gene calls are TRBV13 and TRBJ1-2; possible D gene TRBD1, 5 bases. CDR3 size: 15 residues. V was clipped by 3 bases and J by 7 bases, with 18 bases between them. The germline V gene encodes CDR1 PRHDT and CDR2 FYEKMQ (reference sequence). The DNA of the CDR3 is TGTGCCAGCAGCTTGGGGACGGGGGGGAGTTTTGGCTACACCTTC. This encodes CASSLGTGGSFGYTF.

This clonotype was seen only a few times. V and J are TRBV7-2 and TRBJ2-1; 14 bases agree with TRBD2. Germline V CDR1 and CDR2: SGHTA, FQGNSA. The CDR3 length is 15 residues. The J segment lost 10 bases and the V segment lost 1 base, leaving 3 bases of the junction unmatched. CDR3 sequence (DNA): TGTGCCAGCAGCTTAGGGACTAGCGGGGGGTACGAGCAGTTCTTC. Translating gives CASSLGTSGGYEQFF.

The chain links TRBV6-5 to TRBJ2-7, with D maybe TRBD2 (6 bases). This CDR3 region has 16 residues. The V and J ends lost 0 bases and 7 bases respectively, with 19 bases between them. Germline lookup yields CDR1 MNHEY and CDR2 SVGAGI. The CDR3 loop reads CASSYSTRQGSWEQYF. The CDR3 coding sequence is TGTGCCAGCAGTTACTCGACTAGGCAGGGAAGTTGGGAGCAGTACTTC.

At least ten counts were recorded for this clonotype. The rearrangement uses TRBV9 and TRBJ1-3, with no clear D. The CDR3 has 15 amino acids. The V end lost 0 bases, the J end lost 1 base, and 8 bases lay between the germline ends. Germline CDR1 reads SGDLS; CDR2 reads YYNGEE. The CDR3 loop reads CASSVGSGSGNTIYF. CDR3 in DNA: TGTGCCAGCAGCGTAGGAAGTGGGTCTGGAAACACCATATATTTT.

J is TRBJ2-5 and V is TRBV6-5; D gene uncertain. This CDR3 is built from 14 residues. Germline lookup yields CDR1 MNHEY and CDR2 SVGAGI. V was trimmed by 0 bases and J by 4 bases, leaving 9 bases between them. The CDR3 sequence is CASSYSAGPETQYF. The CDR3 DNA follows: TGTGCCAGCAGTTACTCGGCAGGTCCAGAGACCCAGTACTTC.

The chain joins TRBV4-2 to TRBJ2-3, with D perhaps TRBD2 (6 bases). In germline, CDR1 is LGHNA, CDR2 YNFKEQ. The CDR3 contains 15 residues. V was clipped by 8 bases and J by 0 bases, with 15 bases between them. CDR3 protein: CASSPSGSSTDTQYF. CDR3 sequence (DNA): TGTGCCAGCTCTCCGAGCGGGTCTAGCACAGATACGCAGTATTTT.

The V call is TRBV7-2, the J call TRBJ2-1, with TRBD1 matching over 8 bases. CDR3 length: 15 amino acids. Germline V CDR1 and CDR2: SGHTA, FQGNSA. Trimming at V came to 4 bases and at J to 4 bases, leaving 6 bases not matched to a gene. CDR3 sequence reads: CASSSTGDFYNEQFF. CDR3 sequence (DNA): TGTGCCAGCAGCTCGACAGGGGATTTTTACAATGAGCAGTTCTTC.

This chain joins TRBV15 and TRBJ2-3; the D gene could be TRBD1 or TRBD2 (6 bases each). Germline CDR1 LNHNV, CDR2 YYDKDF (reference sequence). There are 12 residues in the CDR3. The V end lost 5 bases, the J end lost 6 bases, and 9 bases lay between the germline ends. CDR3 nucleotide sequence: TGTGCCACCAGCGGAGGGGGGGATACGCAGTATTTT. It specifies CATSGGGDTQYF.

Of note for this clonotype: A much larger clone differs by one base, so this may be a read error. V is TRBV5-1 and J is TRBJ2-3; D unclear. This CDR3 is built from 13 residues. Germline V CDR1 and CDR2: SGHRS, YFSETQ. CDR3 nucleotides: TGCGCCAGCAGCTTCCCAGGCACAGATACGCAGTCTTTT. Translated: CASSFPGTDTQSF.

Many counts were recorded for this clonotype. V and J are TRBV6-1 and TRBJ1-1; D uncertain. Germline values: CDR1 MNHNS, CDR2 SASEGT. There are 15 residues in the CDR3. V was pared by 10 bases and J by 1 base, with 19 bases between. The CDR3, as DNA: TGTGCCACCTCACCTAGGCGGACTTCGAACACTGAAGCTTTCTTT. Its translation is CATSPRRTSNTEAFF.

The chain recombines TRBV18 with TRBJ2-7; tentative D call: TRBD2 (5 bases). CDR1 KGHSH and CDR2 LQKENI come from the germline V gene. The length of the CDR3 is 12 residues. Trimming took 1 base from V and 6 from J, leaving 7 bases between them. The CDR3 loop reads CASSPQGVEQYF. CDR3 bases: TGTGCCAGCTCACCACAGGGAGTCGAGCAGTACTTC.

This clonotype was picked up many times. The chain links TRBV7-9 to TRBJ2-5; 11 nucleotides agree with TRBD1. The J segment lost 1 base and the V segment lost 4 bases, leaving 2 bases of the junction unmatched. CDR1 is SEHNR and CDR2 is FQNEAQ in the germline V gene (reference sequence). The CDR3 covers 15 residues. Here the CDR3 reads CASSSGTGGQETQYF. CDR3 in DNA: TGTGCCAGCAGCTCCGGGACAGGGGGCCAAGAGACCCAGTACTTC.

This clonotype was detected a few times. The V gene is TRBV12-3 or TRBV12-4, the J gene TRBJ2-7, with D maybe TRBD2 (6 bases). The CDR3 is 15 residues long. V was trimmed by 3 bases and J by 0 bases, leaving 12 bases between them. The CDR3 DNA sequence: TGTGCCAGCAGTTTGGTTCCGGGAGTCTCCTACGAGCAGTACTTC. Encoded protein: CASSLVPGVSYEQYF.

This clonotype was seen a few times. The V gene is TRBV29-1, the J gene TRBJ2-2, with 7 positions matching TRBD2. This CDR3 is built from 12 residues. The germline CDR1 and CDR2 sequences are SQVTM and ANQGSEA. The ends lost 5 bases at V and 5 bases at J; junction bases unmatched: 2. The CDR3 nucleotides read TGCAGCGTTCGGGGGGAAACCGGGGAGCTGTTTTTT. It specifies CSVRGETGELFF.

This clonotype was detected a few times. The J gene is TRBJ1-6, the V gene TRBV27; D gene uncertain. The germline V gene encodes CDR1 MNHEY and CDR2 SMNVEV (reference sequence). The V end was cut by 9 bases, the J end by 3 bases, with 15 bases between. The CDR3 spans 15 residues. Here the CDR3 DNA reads TGTGCCAGTACCCTACGGGGAGTCTATAATTCACCCCTCCACTTT. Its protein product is CASTLRGVYNSPLHF.

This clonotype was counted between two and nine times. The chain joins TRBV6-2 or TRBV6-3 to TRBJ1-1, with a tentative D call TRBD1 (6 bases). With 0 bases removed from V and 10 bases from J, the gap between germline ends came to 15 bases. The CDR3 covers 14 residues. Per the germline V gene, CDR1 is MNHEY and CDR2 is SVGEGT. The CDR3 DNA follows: TGTGCCAGCAGTTACTCGGAATTAGGGGGGAGAGCTTTCTTT. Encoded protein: CASSYSELGGRAFF.